This TCR beta chain appears in the sequencing data of a study of T-cell reconstitution after alpha-beta-depleted transplantation in children. The study's findings and limits: The origin of high day-60 TCRbeta diversity in some patients lay in surviving recipient T cells and thymic progenitors. Most T-cell counts and diversity one year after the transplant came from T cells that were newly produced. Several hundred expanded graft clones reportedly were the source of alpha-beta T cells about two months after transplant.

About this clonotype: Its antigen is currently unknown.

This sample's TCRbeta library carried unique molecular identifier barcodes. TCRdb used MiXCR to reprocess the PCR reads, holding one entry per CDR3 protein. In the table there are fewer than 250,000 distinct CDR3 sequences, 17% of which are singletons. Trimming shortened V by 9 bases and J by 4 bases, and 21 bases separated the two germline ends. The CDR3 spans 15 residues. CDR1 is MNHNS and CDR2 is SASEGT in the germline V gene. The chain joins TRBV6-1 to TRBJ1-1; D not certain. This TCR was recovered from a male patient aged 2-10 years who had a stem cell transplant for acute lymphoblastic leukemia, so the T cells may come from the graft donor. The specimen was PBMCs, mostly from graft donor cells, collected 360 days after TCRalphabeta/CD19-depleted stem cell transplant. In DNA, the CDR3 is TGTGCCAGTTTCCTAGAATGGGGTGCAGGCACTGAAGCTTTCTTT. This sequence encodes CASFLEWGAGTEAFF.